The 12 T cell receptor beta chains reported below all come from one sample, sequenced in a study of long-term antiretroviral therapy in people with HIV. Survey level was the resolution at which the v3.0 immunoSEQ assay ran. TCRdb's copy holds only in-frame clones and misses some; the assay was immunoSEQ multiplex PCR. This table has around 33,000 clones, around four fifths appearing once. The sample in question was unsorted PBMCs, obtained 0.4 years before starting antiretroviral therapy. The receptors stem from a man younger than 35 with HIV.

V usage is TRBV6-5 and J usage is TRBJ1-2, with 8 bases that match TRBD1. In germline, CDR1 is MNHEY, CDR2 SVGAGI. The CDR3 loop spans 14 amino acids. V lost 6 bases, J lost 8 bases, and 11 bases stayed unmatched. CDR3 DNA: TGTGCCAGCAGGAATTTGGGACAGGTAAGGGGCTACACCTTC. Its translation is CASRNLGQVRGYTF.

V and J are TRBV5-1 and TRBJ1-1; 8 positions agree with TRBD1. Germline V gene sequence: CDR1 SGHRS, CDR2 YFSETQ. CDR3 length: 13 amino acids. J lost 11 bases, V lost 0 bases, and 6 bases had no gene match. The DNA for the CDR3 is TGCGCCAGCAGCTTGGGTTCAGGGGGCGCGGCTTTCTTT. This translates into CASSLGSGGAAFF. Using reference TRBV5-1 and TRBJ1-1 for the parts outside the CDR3, the full variable domain is KAGVTQTPRYLIKTRGQQVTLSCSPISGHRSVSWYQQTPGQGLQFLFEYFSETQRNKGNFPGRFSGRQFSNSRSEMNVSTLELGDSALYLCASSLGSGGAAFFGQGTRLTVV.

The chain recombines TRBV4-3 with TRBJ1-1; D is undetermined. The CDR3 is 13 residues long. Germline CDR1 is LGHNA and CDR2 is YSLEER. Trimming pared 1 base from V and 1 base from J, leaving 4 bases between. The CDR3 region has the DNA TGCGCCAGCAGCCAAGGACAGAACACTGAAGCTTTCTTT. Translating gives CASSQGQNTEAFF.

The rearrangement links TRBV27 to TRBJ2-3; D not certain. Germline V lookup: CDR1 MNHEY, CDR2 SMNVEV (reference sequence). The CDR3 totals 13 residues. Trimming cost V 5 bases and J 4 bases, with 10 bases left between them. CDR3 residues: CASSPQPADTQYF. In nucleotides, the CDR3 is TGTGCCAGCAGTCCCCAGCCGGCAGATACGCAGTATTTT.

The V gene is TRBV18, the J gene TRBJ2-5; D may be TRBD1 or TRBD2 (6 bases each). The germline V and J ends were trimmed by 3 bases and 4 bases, with 15 bases remaining between them. CDR1 KGHSH and CDR2 LQKENI come from the germline V gene. CDR3 length: 15 residues. CDR3 amino acids: CASSPPLGGGETQYF. CDR3 coding DNA: TGTGCCAGCTCACCCCCCTTAGGGGGAGGAGAGACCCAGTACTTC.

The chain has TRBV7-9 and TRBJ1-1; D unclear. The CDR3 extends over 11 amino acids. V was pared by 3 bases and J by 7 bases, with 6 bases between. Germline V gene lookup returns CDR1 SEHNR and CDR2 FQNEAQ (reference sequence). CDR3 residues: CASSFVGEAFF. The CDR3 coding sequence is TGTGCCAGCAGCTTTGTCGGTGAAGCTTTCTTT.

The genes are TRBV5-1 and TRBJ2-3; 10 nucleotides match TRBD2. Germline CDR1 SGHRS, CDR2 YFSETQ. Trimming took 7 bases from V and 5 from J; bases not matched to a gene: 7. The CDR3 runs to 14 residues. The CDR3 is CASSSGGAGDTQYF. Written as DNA, the CDR3 is TGCGCCAGCTCGAGCGGGGGGGCAGGAGATACGCAGTATTTT.

The chain is built from TRBV7-2 and TRBJ2-7; no clear D gene. The V gene's germline CDR1 is SGHTA and CDR2 FQGNSA. V lost 1 base and J 2 bases, leaving 9 bases between the germline ends. CDR3 length: 14 amino acids. The CDR3 sequence is CASSLGLGPYEQYF. The CDR3 DNA reads as TGTGCCAGCAGCTTAGGGCTAGGTCCCTACGAGCAGTACTTC.

Details on this clone: Other DNA sequences of this sample code for an identical CDR3. V gene TRBV10-1 combines with J gene TRBJ2-1; D is undetermined. V was pared by 3 bases and J by 1 base, with 4 bases between. The CDR3 runs 13 residues. Looked up from germline, CDR1 is WNHNN and CDR2 is SYGVQD (reference sequence). Here the CDR3 reads CASSDSSYNEQFF. CDR3 nucleotide sequence: TGCGCCAGCAGTGACAGTTCCTACAATGAGCAGTTCTTC.

The chain joins TRBV5-6 to TRBJ2-3, with TRBD2 as a possible D gene (5 bases). The germline V and J ends were trimmed by 2 bases and 6 bases, with 7 bases remaining between them. CDR1 and CDR2 (germline): SGHDT, YYEEEE. The CDR3 extends over 12 amino acids. CDR3 DNA: TGTGCCAGCAGCTTCGGCGGGGATACGCAGTATTTT. Protein sequence: CASSFGGDTQYF.

V usage is TRBV11-2 and J usage is TRBJ2-2; the D gene could be TRBD1 or TRBD2 (6 bases each). The CDR3 has 15 residues. V was clipped by 3 bases and J by 5 bases, with 13 bases between them. Germline CDR1 reads SGHAT; CDR2 reads FQNNGV. The CDR3 protein is CASSFPEGGTGELFF. The CDR3 nucleotides read TGTGCCAGCAGCTTCCCGGAGGGGGGTACCGGGGAGCTGTTTTTT. The full variable domain, in which reference TRBV11-2 and TRBJ2-2 provide the parts outside the CDR3, is EAGVAQSPRYKIIEKRQSVAFWCNPISGHATLYWYQQILGQGPKLLIQFQNNGVVDDSQLPKDRFSAERLKGVDSTLKIQPAKLEDSAVYLCASSFPEGGTGELFFGEGSRLTVL.

The chain joins TRBV5-6 to TRBJ1-2; maybe TRBD1 (6 bases). This CDR3 has 14 amino acids. Per germline, CDR1 SGHDT and CDR2 YYEEEE. Trimming pared 0 bases from V and 4 bases from J, leaving 10 bases between. The CDR3 sequence: CASSLGGLSYGYTF. The CDR3 DNA is TGTGCCAGCAGCTTGGGGGGGCTAAGCTATGGCTACACCTTC. Combining the CDR3 with reference TRBV5-6 and TRBJ1-2 gives the whole variable domain DAGVTQSPTHLIKTRGQQVTLRCSPKSGHDTVSWYQQALGQGPQFIFQYYEEEERQRGNFPDRFSGHQFPNYSSELNVNALLLGDSALYLCASSLGGLSYGYTFGSGTRLTVV.